The subject of this entry is one T cell receptor (beta chain). This sample was taken from a study of T cell changes during pregnancy in multiple sclerosis. The repertoire was sequenced with immunoSEQ multiplex PCR; TCRdb's copy has only in-frame clones and lacks some. The sample has approximately 64,000 clones; roughly 87% are singletons. This specimen consisted of peripheral blood, obtained in the second trimester of pregnancy. This clonotype was obtained from a female donor in good health, enrolled as a control in a pregnancy study.

The CDR3 reads CASDRGEETQYF. CDR3 sequence (DNA): TGTGCCAGCGATCGCGGCGAAGAGACCCAGTACTTC. The chain links TRBV18 to TRBJ2-5; D unclear. The ends were cut back, 8 bases at V and 3 bases at J, with 10 bases in the middle. This CDR3 has 12 amino acids. Germline lookup yields CDR1 KGHSH and CDR2 LQKENI.